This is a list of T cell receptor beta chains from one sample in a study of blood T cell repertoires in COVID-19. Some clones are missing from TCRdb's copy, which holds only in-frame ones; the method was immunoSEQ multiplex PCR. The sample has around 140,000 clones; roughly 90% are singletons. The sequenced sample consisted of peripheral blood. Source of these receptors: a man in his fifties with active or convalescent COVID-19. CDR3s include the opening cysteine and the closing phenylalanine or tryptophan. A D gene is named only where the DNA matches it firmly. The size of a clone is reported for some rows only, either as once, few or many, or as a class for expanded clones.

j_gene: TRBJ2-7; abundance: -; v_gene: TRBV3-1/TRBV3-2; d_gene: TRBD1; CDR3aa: CASSQVGQGYEQYF; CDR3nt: TGTGCCAGCAGCCAAGTGGGACAGGGCTACGAGCAGTACTTC
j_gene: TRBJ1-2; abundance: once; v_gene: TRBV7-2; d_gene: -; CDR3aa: CASSLGQGQGGYTF; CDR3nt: TGTGCCAGCAGCTTAGGGCAGGGGCAGGGTGGCTACACCTTC
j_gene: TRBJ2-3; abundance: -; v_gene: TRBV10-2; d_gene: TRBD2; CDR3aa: CASSPRTSGLVDTQYF; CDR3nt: TGCGCCAGCAGTCCTCGAACTAGCGGCCTGGTAGATACGCAGTATTTT
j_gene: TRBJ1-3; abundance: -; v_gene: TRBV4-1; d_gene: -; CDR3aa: CASSPVGNTIYF; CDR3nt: TGCGCCAGCAGCCCCGTTGGAAACACCATATATTTT
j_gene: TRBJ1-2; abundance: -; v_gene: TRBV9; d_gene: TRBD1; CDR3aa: CASSVAPLGQGATYGYTF; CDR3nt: TGTGCCAGCAGCGTAGCCCCCTTGGGACAGGGGGCTACCTATGGCTACACCTTC
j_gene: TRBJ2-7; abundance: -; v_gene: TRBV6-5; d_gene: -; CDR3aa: CASSYQNSYEQYF; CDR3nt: TGTGCCAGCAGTTATCAGAACTCCTACGAGCAGTACTTC
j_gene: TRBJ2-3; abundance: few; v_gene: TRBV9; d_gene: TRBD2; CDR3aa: CASSIGTSGRADTQYF; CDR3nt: TGTGCCAGCAGCATTGGGACTAGCGGGAGGGCAGATACGCAGTATTTT
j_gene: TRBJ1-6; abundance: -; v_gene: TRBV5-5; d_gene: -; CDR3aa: CASSLQGQRRFYNSPLHF; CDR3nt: TGTGCCAGCAGCTTGCAAGGACAGAGGAGGTTCTATAATTCACCCCTCCACTTT
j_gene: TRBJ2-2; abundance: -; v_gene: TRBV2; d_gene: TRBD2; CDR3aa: CASSFSALLAGSGELFF; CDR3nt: TGTGCCAGCAGTTTTTCGGCCCTACTAGCGGGGTCCGGGGAGCTGTTTTTT
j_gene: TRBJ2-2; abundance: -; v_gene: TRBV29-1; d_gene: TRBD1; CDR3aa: CSVELGPGQVTGELFF; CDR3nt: TGCAGCGTTGAACTTGGACCGGGACAGGTCACCGGGGAGCTGTTTTTT
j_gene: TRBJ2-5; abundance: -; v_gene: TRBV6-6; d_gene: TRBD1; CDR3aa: CASSPGQGLLSQETQYF; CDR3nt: TGTGCCAGCAGTCCGGGACAGGGGCTGTTAAGTCAAGAGACCCAGTACTTC
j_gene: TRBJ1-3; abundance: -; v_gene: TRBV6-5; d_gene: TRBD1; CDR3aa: CASSTGTGVGNTIYF; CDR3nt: TGTGCCAGCAGCACCGGGACAGGGGTTGGAAACACCATATATTTT
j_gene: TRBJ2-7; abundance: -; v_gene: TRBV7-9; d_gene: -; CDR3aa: CASSLAGSSGYEQYF; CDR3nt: TGTGCCAGCAGCTTAGCGGGATCAAGCGGCTACGAGCAGTACTTC
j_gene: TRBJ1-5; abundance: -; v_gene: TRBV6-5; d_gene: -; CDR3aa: CASSKTGMGNQPQHF; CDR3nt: TGTGCCAGCAGTAAAACAGGGATGGGCAATCAGCCCCAGCATTTT
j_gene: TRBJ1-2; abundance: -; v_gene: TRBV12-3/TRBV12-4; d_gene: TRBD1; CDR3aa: CASSSVGGLGTF; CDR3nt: TGTGCCAGCAGTTCAGTAGGGGGCCTCGGGACCTTC
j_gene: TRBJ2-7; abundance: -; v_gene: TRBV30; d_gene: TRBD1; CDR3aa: CAWSAGTGGYEQYF; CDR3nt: TGTGCCTGGAGTGCCGGGACAGGGGGCTACGAGCAGTACTTC
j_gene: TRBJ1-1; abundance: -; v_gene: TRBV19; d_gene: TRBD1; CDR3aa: CASSLGGVGQVNTEAFF; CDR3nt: TGTGCCAGTAGCCTTGGGGGGGTGGGACAGGTGAACACTGAAGCTTTCTTT
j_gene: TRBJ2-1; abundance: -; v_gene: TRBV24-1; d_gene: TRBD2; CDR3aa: CATSDGSGGSYNEQFF; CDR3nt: TGTGCCACCAGTGACGGTAGCGGGGGCTCCTACAATGAGCAGTTCTTC
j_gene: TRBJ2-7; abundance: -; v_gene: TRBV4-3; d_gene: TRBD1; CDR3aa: CASSPSGTGADEQYF; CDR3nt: TGCGCCAGCAGCCCGTCCGGGACAGGGGCTGACGAGCAGTACTTC
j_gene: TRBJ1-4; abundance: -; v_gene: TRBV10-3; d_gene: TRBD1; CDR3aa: CAISEGQGNEKLFF; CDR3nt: TGTGCCATCAGTGAGGGACAGGGGAATGAAAAACTGTTTTTT
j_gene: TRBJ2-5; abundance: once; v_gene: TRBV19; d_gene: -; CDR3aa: CASSKLGNLQETQYF; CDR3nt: TGTGCCAGTAGTAAACTCGGGAATCTACAAGAGACCCAGTACTTC
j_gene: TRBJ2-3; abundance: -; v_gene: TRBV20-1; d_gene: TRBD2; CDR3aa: CSASGSSGIADTQYF; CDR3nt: TGCAGTGCTAGTGGGTCTAGCGGGATAGCAGATACGCAGTATTTT
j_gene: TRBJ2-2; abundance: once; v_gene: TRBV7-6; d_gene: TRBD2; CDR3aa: CASSGSGTNTGELFF; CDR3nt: TGTGCCAGCAGCGGTAGCGGGACGAACACCGGGGAGCTGTTTTTT
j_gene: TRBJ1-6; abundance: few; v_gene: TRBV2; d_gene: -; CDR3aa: CASSEARRDSPLHF; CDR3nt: TGTGCCAGCAGTGAAGCCCGGCGGGATTCACCCCTCCACTTT
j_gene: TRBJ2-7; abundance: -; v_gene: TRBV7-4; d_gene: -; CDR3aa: CASSPGGRAGLLTYEQYF; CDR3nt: TGTGCCAGCAGCCCTGGGGGCAGGGCGGGCCTGCTTACCTACGAGCAGTACTTC
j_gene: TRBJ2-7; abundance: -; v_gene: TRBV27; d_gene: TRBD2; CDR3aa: CASSLTGTSGIYEQYF; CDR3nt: TGTGCCAGCAGTTTAACGGGGACTAGCGGGATCTACGAGCAGTACTTC
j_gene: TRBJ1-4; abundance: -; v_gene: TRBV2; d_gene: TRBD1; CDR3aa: CASSRDRDVYEKLFF; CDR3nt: TGTGCCAGCAGTAGAGACAGGGATGTTTATGAAAAACTGTTTTTT
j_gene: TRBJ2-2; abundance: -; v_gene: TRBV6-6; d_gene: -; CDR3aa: CASRAGQTNTGELFF; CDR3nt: TGTGCCAGCAGGGCGGGACAGACCAACACCGGGGAGCTGTTTTTT
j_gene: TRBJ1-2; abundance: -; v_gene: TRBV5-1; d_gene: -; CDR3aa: CASSLGQGNGYTF; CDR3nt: TGCGCCAGCAGCTTAGGGCAGGGGAATGGCTACACCTTC
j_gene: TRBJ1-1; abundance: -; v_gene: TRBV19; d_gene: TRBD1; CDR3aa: CASSAEDRGDWTEAFF; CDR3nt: TGTGCCAGTAGTGCGGAAGACAGGGGAGATTGGACTGAAGCTTTCTTT
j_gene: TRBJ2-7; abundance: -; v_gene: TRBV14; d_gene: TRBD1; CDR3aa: CASSRTGGHYEQYF; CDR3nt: TGTGCCAGCAGCCGGACAGGAGGACACTACGAGCAGTACTTC
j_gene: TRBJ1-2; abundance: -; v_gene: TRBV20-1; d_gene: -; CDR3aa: CSAKQGYGYTF; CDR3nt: TGCAGTGCTAAACAGGGTTATGGCTACACCTTC
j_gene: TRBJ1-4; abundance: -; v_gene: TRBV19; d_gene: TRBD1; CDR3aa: CASSARTGASEKLFF; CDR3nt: TGTGCCAGTAGCGCTCGAACAGGGGCTAGTGAAAAACTGTTTTTT
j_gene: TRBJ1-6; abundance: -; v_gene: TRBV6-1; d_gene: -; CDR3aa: CASSERLLNSPLHF; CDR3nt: TGTGCCAGCAGTGAACGGTTACTAAATTCACCCCTCCACTTT
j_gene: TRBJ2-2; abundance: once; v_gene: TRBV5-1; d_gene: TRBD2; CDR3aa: CASSKGLAGGTGELFF; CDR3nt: TGCGCCAGCAGCAAGGGACTAGCGGGAGGCACCGGGGAGCTGTTTTTT
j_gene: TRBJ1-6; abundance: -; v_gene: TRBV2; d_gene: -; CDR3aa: CASILGGSYNSPLHF; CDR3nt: TGTGCCAGCATTTTAGGGGGCTCCTATAATTCACCCCTCCACTTT
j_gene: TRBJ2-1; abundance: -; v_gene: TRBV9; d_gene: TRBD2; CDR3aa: CASSVGLAGGNEQFF; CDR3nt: TGTGCCAGCAGCGTAGGGTTAGCGGGGGGGAATGAGCAGTTCTTC
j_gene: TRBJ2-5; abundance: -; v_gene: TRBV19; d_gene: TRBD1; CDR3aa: CASMDRGGEETQYF; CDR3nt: TGTGCCAGTATGGACAGGGGGGGAGAAGAGACCCAGTACTTC
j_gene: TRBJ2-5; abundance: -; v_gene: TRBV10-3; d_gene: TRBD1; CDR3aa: CAISGDRGGETQYF; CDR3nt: TGTGCCATCAGCGGGGACAGGGGAGGAGAGACCCAGTACTTC
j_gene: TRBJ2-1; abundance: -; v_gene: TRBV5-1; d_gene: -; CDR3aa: CASSSISGSSYNEQFF; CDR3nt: TGCGCCAGCAGCTCGATTAGCGGAAGCTCCTACAATGAGCAGTTCTTC
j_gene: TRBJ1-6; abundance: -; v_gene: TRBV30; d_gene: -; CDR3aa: CAWSVQINSPLHF; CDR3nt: TGTGCCTGGAGTGTCCAGATAAATTCACCCCTCCACTTT